Listed here is a single T cell receptor beta chain. The data were obtained in a study of blood T cell repertoires in COVID-19. On the study more broadly: COVID-19 samples from acute and convalescent phases originated in the United States, Italy and Spain.

Measured with immunoSEQ multiplex PCR; TCRdb has only the in-frame clones, and not every one. The table has about 200,000 clones, approximately 85% seen once; the top ten hold about 6%. V gave up 4 bases and J gave up 5 bases, with 15 bases separating them. The CDR3 loop spans 14 amino acids. Germline CDR1 SGHDT, CDR2 YYEEEE. The chain links TRBV5-6 to TRBJ2-5, with D maybe TRBD1 (6 bases). The receptor's source is a man aged 40-55 years with acute COVID-19. Source material: PBMCs or T cells enriched from blood (not recorded which). The CDR3 loop is CASSPYRVGETQYF. CDR3 DNA sequence: TGTGCCAGCAGCCCATACAGGGTTGGGGAGACCCAGTACTTC. The whole variable domain, filled in from reference TRBV5-6 and TRBJ2-5, reads DAGVTQSPTHLIKTRGQQVTLRCSPKSGHDTVSWYQQALGQGPQFIFQYYEEEERQRGNFPDRFSGHQFPNYSSELNVNALLLGDSALYLCASSPYRVGETQYFGPGTRLLVL.